Listed below are T cell receptor beta chains from one sample, sequenced in a study of identical twins. In TCRdb, the 5' RACE reads were re-called with MiXCR into one record per CDR3 protein. The table lists hundreds of thousands of distinct CDR3 sequences, under 25% of them singletons. The same data also contributed to another study, on yellow fever vaccine responses in identical twins.

The specimen was CD4+ T cells sorted from blood. These receptors were taken from a woman aged 18 to 35 in good health. The CDR3 runs from the conserved cysteine through the conserved F or W. A D gene is named only where the DNA matches it firmly. The size of a clone is reported for some rows only, either as once, few or many, or as a class for expanded clones.

D gene	V gene	J gene	clone size	CDR3 protein	CDR3 DNA
TRBD1	TRBV24-1	TRBJ2-5	-	CATSDLRDSSEEETQYF	TGTGCCACCAGTGATTTGAGGGACAGCTCAGAAGAAGAGACCCAGTACTTC
TRBD1	TRBV2	TRBJ2-7	few	CASSERRQGVYEQYF	TGTGCCAGCAGTGAACGACGACAGGGGGTATACGAGCAGTACTTC
TRBD1	TRBV10-3	TRBJ2-7	-	CAISASTGQGAYEQYF	TGTGCCATCAGTGCCTCGACGGGACAGGGGGCCTACGAGCAGTACTTC
TRBD1	TRBV4-1	TRBJ2-5	few	CASSHAKQGGLETQYF	TGCGCCAGCAGCCACGCGAAACAGGGGGGTTTAGAGACCCAGTACTTC
-	TRBV9	TRBJ1-1	-	CASSVDQLNTEAFF	TGTGCCAGCAGCGTAGACCAGCTGAACACTGAAGCTTTCTTT
-	TRBV12-3/TRBV12-4	TRBJ1-2	-	CASRGRHNYGYTF	TGTGCCAGCAGGGGACGTCATAACTATGGCTACACCTTC
TRBD1	TRBV5-5	TRBJ1-1	few	CASSFMDRGITEAFF	TGTGCCAGCAGCTTCATGGACAGGGGAATCACTGAAGCTTTCTTT
TRBD1	TRBV11-1	TRBJ2-1	-	CASSRQGAKKGAYNEQFF	TGTGCCAGCAGCCGACAGGGGGCCAAAAAGGGGGCCTACAATGAGCAGTTCTTC
TRBD1	TRBV3-1	TRBJ1-6	-	CASSHLGTDNNSPLHF	TGTGCCAGCAGCCATCTCGGGACAGATAATAATTCACCCCTCCACTTT
TRBD2	TRBV11-2	TRBJ2-1	-	CASSSTGADAGGGSYNEQFF	TGTGCCAGCAGCTCGACCGGGGCGGACGCGGGAGGGGGCTCCTACAATGAGCAGTTCTTC
TRBD1	TRBV12-3/TRBV12-4	TRBJ1-5	many	CASSLTGQGSNQPQHF	TGTGCCAGCAGTTTAACGGGACAGGGAAGCAATCAGCCCCAGCATTTT
TRBD1	TRBV24-1	TRBJ2-1	few	CATGGTGGVRNNEQFF	TGTGCCACCGGCGGGACAGGGGGAGTTCGGAACAATGAGCAGTTCTTC
-	TRBV20-1	TRBJ1-4	-	CSAICRDNEKLFF	TGCAGTGCTATTTGCAGGGATAATGAAAAACTGTTTTTT
-	TRBV5-1	TRBJ2-6	few	CASSLPQGTNGANVLTF	TGCGCCAGCAGCTTGCCGCAGGGGACTAATGGGGCCAACGTCCTGACTTTC
-	TRBV4-1	TRBJ2-1	-	CASSQGGADYNEQFF	TGCGCCAGCAGCCAAGGGGGGGCGGACTACAATGAGCAGTTCTTC
-	TRBV20-1	TRBJ2-5	many	CSALSWGETQYF	TGCAGTGCCCTGAGTTGGGGAGAGACCCAGTACTTC
-	TRBV12-3/TRBV12-4	TRBJ2-3	few	CASRKSADTQYF	TGTGCCAGCAGGAAATCGGCAGATACGCAGTATTTT
-	TRBV27	TRBJ2-7	-	CASSTPYEQYF	TGTGCCAGCAGTACCCCCTACGAGCAGTACTTC
-	TRBV15	TRBJ2-7	-	CATSRPDRTYEQYF	TGTGCCACCAGCAGGCCGGACAGAACCTACGAGCAGTACTTC
TRBD1	TRBV28	TRBJ2-1	-	CASSGPGTGRNEQFF	TGTGCCAGCAGTGGGCCCGGGACAGGGAGGAATGAGCAGTTCTTC
-	TRBV7-3	TRBJ2-5	-	CASSLGFPGQETQYF	TGTGCCAGCAGCTTGGGTTTTCCGGGACAAGAGACCCAGTACTTC
-	TRBV5-1	TRBJ2-1	-	CASSLQSKNNEQFF	TGCGCCAGCAGCTTACAATCAAAAAACAATGAGCAGTTCTTC
-	TRBV12-3/TRBV12-4	TRBJ1-5	-	CASSLIGAQPQHF	TGTGCCAGCAGTTTAATCGGGGCTCAGCCCCAGCATTTT
TRBD2	TRBV3-1	TRBJ2-1	-	CASSRERGVQFF	TGTGCCAGCAGCCGTGAGCGGGGGGTGCAGTTCTTC
-	TRBV6-1	TRBJ2-2	-	CASRLAFDTGELFF	TGTGCCAGTCGCCTAGCTTTCGACACCGGGGAGCTGTTTTTT
TRBD2	TRBV20-1	TRBJ2-3	few	CSARDLSGGHPQYF	TGCAGTGCTAGAGATCTCAGCGGGGGGCACCCGCAGTATTTT
-	TRBV4-2	TRBJ2-3	-	CASSQERNSADTQYF	TGTGCCAGCAGCCAAGAGCGGAATAGTGCAGATACGCAGTATTTT
TRBD2	TRBV28	TRBJ2-7	-	CASRPRTSGFYEQYF	TGTGCCAGCAGACCCAGGACTAGCGGTTTCTACGAGCAGTACTTC
-	TRBV27	TRBJ1-5	few	CASSLSRQGGQPQHF	TGTGCCAGCAGTTTATCAAGGCAGGGCGGCCAGCCCCAGCATTTT
-	TRBV6-5	TRBJ1-2	few	CASMASPHGYTF	TGTGCCAGCATGGCATCCCCCCATGGCTACACCTTC
TRBD1	TRBV5-1	TRBJ2-5	-	CASGPGQNTETQYF	TGCGCCAGCGGCCCGGGACAGAACACGGAGACCCAGTACTTC
-	TRBV19	TRBJ1-1	few	CASSIWPAGEAFF	TGTGCCAGTAGTATATGGCCGGCCGGCGAGGCTTTCTTT
-	TRBV6-5	TRBJ1-1	few	CASSSGTMVVAEAFF	TGTGCCAGCAGTTCCGGGACAATGGTTGTAGCTGAAGCTTTCTTT
TRBD1	TRBV19	TRBJ1-1	few	CASNLRTGWEDTEAFF	TGTGCCAGTAACCTCCGGACAGGATGGGAAGACACTGAAGCTTTCTTT
-	TRBV6-5	TRBJ2-3	-	CASSYSKGGAPSTDTQYF	TGTGCCAGCAGTTACTCGAAGGGGGGGGCACCTAGCACAGATACGCAGTATTTT
TRBD1	TRBV3-1	TRBJ2-6	-	CASSQVGQSSSGANVLTF	TGTGCCAGCAGCCAAGTGGGACAGTCAAGCTCTGGGGCCAACGTCCTGACTTTC
TRBD2	TRBV4-2	TRBJ2-7	few	CASSQDLSGRTYEQYF	TGTGCCAGCAGCCAAGATCTCAGCGGGAGGACGTACGAGCAGTACTTC
TRBD2	TRBV15	TRBJ2-7	-	CATSRVPGLVLYEQYF	TGTGCCACCAGCAGAGTCCCGGGACTAGTCCTATACGAGCAGTACTTC
-	TRBV27	TRBJ2-2	-	CASSLSIGTLDTGELFF	TGTGCCAGCAGTCTGAGTATAGGGACACTTGACACCGGGGAGCTGTTTTTT
TRBD2	TRBV2	TRBJ2-5	few	CASSEQRGRETQYF	TGTGCCAGCAGTGAACAGCGGGGGCGAGAGACCCAGTACTTC
TRBD2	TRBV2	TRBJ2-7	-	CASSGPLAASYEQYF	TGTGCCAGCAGTGGACCGCTAGCGGCCTCCTACGAGCAGTACTTC
-	TRBV5-1	TRBJ2-7	few	CASSFRDWGYEQYF	TGCGCCAGCAGCTTCCGGGACTGGGGCTACGAGCAGTACTTC
-	TRBV3-1	TRBJ2-2	-	CASSQETVTNTGELFF	TGTGCCAGCAGCCAAGAAACCGTGACGAACACCGGGGAGCTGTTTTTT